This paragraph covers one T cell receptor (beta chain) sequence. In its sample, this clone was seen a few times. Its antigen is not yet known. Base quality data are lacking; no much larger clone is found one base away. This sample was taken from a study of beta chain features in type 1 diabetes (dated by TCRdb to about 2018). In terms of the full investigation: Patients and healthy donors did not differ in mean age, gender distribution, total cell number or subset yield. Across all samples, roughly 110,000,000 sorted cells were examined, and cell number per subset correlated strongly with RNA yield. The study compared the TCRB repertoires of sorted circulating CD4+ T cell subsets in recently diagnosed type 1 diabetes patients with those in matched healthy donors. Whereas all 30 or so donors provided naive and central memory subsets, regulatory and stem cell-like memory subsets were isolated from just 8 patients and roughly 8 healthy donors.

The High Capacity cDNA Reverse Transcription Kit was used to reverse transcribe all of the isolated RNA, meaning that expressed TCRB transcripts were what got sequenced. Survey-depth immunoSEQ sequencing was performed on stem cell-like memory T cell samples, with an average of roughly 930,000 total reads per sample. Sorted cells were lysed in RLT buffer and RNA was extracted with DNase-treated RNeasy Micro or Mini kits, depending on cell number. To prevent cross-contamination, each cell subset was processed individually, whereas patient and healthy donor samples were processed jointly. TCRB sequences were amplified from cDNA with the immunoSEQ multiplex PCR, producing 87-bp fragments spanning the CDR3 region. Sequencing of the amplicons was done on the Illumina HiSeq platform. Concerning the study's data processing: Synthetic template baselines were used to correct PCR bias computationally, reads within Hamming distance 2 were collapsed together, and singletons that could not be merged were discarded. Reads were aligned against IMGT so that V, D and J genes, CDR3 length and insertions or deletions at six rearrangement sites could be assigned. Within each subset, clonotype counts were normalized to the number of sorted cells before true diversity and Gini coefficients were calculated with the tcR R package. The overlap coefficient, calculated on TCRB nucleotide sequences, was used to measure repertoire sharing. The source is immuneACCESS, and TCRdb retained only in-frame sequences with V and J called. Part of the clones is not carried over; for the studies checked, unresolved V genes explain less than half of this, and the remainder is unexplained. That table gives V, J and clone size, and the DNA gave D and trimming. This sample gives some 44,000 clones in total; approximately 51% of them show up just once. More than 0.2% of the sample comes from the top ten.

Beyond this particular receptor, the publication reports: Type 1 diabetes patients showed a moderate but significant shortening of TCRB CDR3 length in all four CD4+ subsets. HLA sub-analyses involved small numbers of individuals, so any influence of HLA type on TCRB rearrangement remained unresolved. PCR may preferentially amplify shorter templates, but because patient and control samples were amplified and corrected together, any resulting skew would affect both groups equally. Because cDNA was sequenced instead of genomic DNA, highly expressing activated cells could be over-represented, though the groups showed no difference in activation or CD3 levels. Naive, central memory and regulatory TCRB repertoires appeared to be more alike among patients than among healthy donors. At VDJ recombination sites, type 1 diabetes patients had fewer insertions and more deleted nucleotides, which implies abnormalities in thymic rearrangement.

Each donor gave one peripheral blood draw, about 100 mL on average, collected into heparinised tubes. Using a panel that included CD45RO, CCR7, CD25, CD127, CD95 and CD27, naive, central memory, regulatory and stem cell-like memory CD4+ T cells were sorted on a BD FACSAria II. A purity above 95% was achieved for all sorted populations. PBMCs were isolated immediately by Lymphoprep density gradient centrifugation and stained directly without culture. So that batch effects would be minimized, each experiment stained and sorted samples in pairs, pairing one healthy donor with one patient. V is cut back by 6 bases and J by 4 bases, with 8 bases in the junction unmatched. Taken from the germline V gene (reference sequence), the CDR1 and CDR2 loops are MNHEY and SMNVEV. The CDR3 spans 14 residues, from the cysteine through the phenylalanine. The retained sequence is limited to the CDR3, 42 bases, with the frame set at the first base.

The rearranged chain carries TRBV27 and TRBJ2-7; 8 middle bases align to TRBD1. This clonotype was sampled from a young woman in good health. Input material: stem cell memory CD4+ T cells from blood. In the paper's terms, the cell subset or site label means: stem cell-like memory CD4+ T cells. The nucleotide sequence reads TGTGCCAGCAGGACCGGGACAGGTTCATACGAGCAGTACTTC. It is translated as CASRTGTGSYEQYF.